This T cell receptor (beta chain) originates from a study of T cells in Graves' hyperthyroidism and ophthalmopathy. RNA transcripts were the template for amplifying TCR beta CDR3 regions. First-round RT-PCR of the TCR CDR3 relied on the HTBI primer set. TCRdb re-derived calls from the multiplex PCR reads in MiXCR, one entry per CDR3 protein. The table shows approximately 740,000 distinct CDR3 sequences, with 11% to 15% occurring only once. Sequenced: blood. This TCR came from a woman under 30 with Graves' hyperthyroidism.

CDR3 loop: CASSQGGGSAIQYF. The CDR3 DNA is TGTGCCAGCAGCCAAGGGGGGGGGTCAGCCATTCAGTACTTC. This chain connects TRBV3-1 to TRBJ2-4; 7 bases line up with TRBD2. This CDR3 region has 14 residues. Trimming cost V 1 base and J 9 bases; bases outside gene matches: 6. Per the germline V gene, CDR1 is LGHDT and CDR2 is YNNKEL (reference sequence).